The 19 T cell receptor beta chains given below trace back to one sample, sequenced in a study of T cells in narcolepsy. Method: immunoSEQ multiplex PCR; TCRdb's copy keeps in-frame clones and lacks some. Of about 25,000 clones in the sample, about four fifths were seen once. What was sequenced was CD45RA- memory CD4+ T cells from PBMCs. These TCRs come from a human donor with narcolepsy.

The chain links TRBV4-1 to TRBJ1-3, with D hard to call. Germline V gene data show CDR1 as MGHRA and CDR2 as YSYEKL. The CDR3 extends over 15 amino acids. Trimming cost V 0 bases and J 1 base, with 7 bases left between them. CDR3 coding DNA: TGCGCCAGCAGCCAAGAGGAAGGGTCTGGAAACACCATATATTTT. This gives the protein CASSQEEGSGNTIYF.

DNA for the CDR3: TGTGCCAGCAGCTTAGACAGACTAGCCTACGAGCAGTACTTC. It encodes CASSLDRLAYEQYF. V and J are TRBV7-9 and TRBJ2-7; D perhaps matches TRBD2 (6 bases). Per germline, CDR1 SEHNR and CDR2 FQNEAQ (reference sequence). The CDR3 is made up of 14 amino acids. The germline V and J ends were trimmed by 1 base and 2 bases, with 9 bases remaining between them.

This clone showed up just a few times. V and J are TRBV7-2 and TRBJ2-5; maybe TRBD1 (5 bases). Near its end, the DNA agrees better with TRBJ2-7, so the J call may be wrong. The germline CDR1 and CDR2 sequences are SGHTA and FQGNSA. CDR3 length: 13 residues. The CDR3 sequence: CASSLQGNYEQYF. CDR3 sequence (DNA): TGTGCCAGCAGCTTACAGGGAAACTACGAGCAGTACTTC.

The rearrangement joins TRBV18 to TRBJ2-3, with D tentatively TRBD2 (6 bases). The germline gives CDR1 KGHSH, CDR2 LQKENI. Trimming stripped 6 bases from V and 0 bases from J, with 10 bases between. The CDR3 has 14 amino acids. CDR3 sequence: CASSPGGSTDTQYF. DNA of the CDR3: TGTGCCAGCTCCCCAGGAGGGAGCACAGATACGCAGTATTTT.

The gene calls are TRBV6-1 and TRBJ1-5; D is ambiguous. Trimming stripped 7 bases from V and 3 bases from J, with 7 bases between. This CDR3 contains 12 residues. Per the germline V gene, CDR1 is MNHNS and CDR2 is SASEGT. The CDR3 DNA reads TGTGCCAGCACCGACCACAATCAGCCCCAGCATTTT. Translating gives CASTDHNQPQHF.

V usage is TRBV7-9 and J usage is TRBJ1-1; 8 bases map to TRBD1. The J segment lost 0 bases and the V segment lost 4 bases, leaving 1 base of the junction unmatched. This CDR3 contains 14 residues. CDR1 and CDR2 (germline): SEHNR, FQNEAQ (reference sequence). The CDR3, as DNA: TGTGCCAGCAGCTCGACAGGGGTGAACACTGAAGCTTTCTTT. This encodes CASSSTGVNTEAFF.

V gene TRBV27 combines with J gene TRBJ1-1, with unresolved D. Trimming stripped 8 bases from V and 4 bases from J, with 14 bases between. Germline V gene data show CDR1 as MNHEY and CDR2 as SMNVEV (reference sequence). There are 13 residues in the CDR3. The CDR3 is CASSSGSVTEAFF. The CDR3 DNA sequence: TGTGCCAGCTCCTCGGGGTCCGTCACTGAAGCTTTCTTT.

The V call is TRBV10-3, the J call TRBJ2-2, with a weak D call TRBD1 (5 bases). This CDR3 region has 18 residues. V was cut by 5 bases and J by 0 bases, with 19 bases left in between. Germline-derived CDR1 and CDR2 are ENHRY and SYGVKD. The DNA for the CDR3 is TGTGCCATCAGTAGCAGGGCGCAAACTAATTCGAACACCGGGGAGCTGTTTTTT. This encodes CAISSRAQTNSNTGELFF.

The chain has TRBV6-5 and TRBJ2-7; TRBD2 aligns across 7 bases. V was clipped by 8 bases and J by 6 bases; unmatched bases: 4. CDR3 length equals 11 residues. Per the germline V gene, CDR1 is MNHEY and CDR2 is SVGAGI. The CDR3 DNA reads TGTGCCAGCGGGACTAAGCGCGAGCAGTACTTC. This encodes CASGTKREQYF.

The J gene is TRBJ2-5, the V gene TRBV5-4, with 7 bases fitting TRBD2. CDR1 and CDR2 (germline): SGHNT, YYREEE (reference sequence). This CDR3 is 14 amino acids long. Trimming removed 3 bases from V and 5 bases from J; junction bases left unmatched: 7. The CDR3 DNA sequence: TGTGCCAGCAGCTCGGAGCGGGGATGGGAGACCCAGTACTTC. Amino acids: CASSSERGWETQYF. Complete variable domain (other parts from reference TRBV5-4 and TRBJ2-5): ETGVTQSPTHLIKTRGQQVTLRCSSQSGHNTVSWYQQALGQGPQFIFQYYREEENGRGNFPPRFSGLQFPNYSSELNVNALELDDSALYLCASSSERGWETQYFGPGTRLLVL.

In this sample, this clone turned up once. The chain combines TRBV27 with TRBJ1-5, with D uncertain. Trimming removed 3 bases from V and 3 bases from J, with 6 bases in between. Germline V gene sequence: CDR1 MNHEY, CDR2 SMNVEV (reference sequence). The CDR3 covers 13 residues. The CDR3 here is CASSFSYNQPQHF. CDR3 coding DNA: TGTGCCAGCAGTTTCTCTTACAATCAGCCCCAGCATTTT.

This chain uses TRBV6-4 with TRBJ2-1; 8 bases line up with TRBD2. The trim removed 0 bases at V and 15 bases at J, leaving 7 bases unmatched. CDR1 MRHNA and CDR2 SNTAGT come from the germline V gene. The CDR3 covers 13 residues. The CDR3 spells CASSDSAGTSPFF. The CDR3, as DNA: TGTGCCAGCAGTGACTCCGCCGGGACTAGTCCGTTCTTC.

The rearrangement uses TRBV10-1 and TRBJ2-7, with a possible D match to TRBD1 (6 bases). The CDR3 sequence is 19 residues long. V gave up 4 bases and J gave up 2 bases, with 27 bases separating them. Per the germline V gene, CDR1 is WNHNN and CDR2 is SYGVQD (reference sequence). CDR3 amino acids: CASSVRLGTPTRVAYEQYF. The CDR3 DNA follows: TGCGCCAGCAGTGTCAGGTTGGGGACACCCACCAGGGTGGCCTACGAGCAGTACTTC.

The J gene is TRBJ1-1, the V gene TRBV6-5, with TRBD1 identical over 7 bases. This CDR3 has 15 amino acids. Germline CDR1 reads MNHEY; CDR2 reads SVGAGI. Trimming at V came to 7 bases and at J to 9 bases, leaving 17 bases not matched to a gene. The CDR3 region has the DNA TGTGCCAGCATGGACCCGACGACAGGGCAATTCCAAGCTTTCTTT. It specifies CASMDPTTGQFQAFF.

CDR3 loop: CASSSSRTEAFF. CDR3 coding DNA: TGTGCCAGCAGTTCCTCGAGGACTGAAGCTTTCTTT. V gene TRBV6-5 combines with J gene TRBJ1-1; D gene uncertain. The CDR3 has 12 amino acids. In germline, CDR1 is MNHEY, CDR2 SVGAGI. V was trimmed by 4 bases and J by 5 bases, leaving 8 bases between them.

The chain's CDR3 is CASREHRANQPQHF. The CDR3 nucleotides are TGTGCCAGCAGAGAACACAGAGCCAATCAGCCCCAGCATTTT. The chain has TRBV6-5 and TRBJ1-5, with D unresolved. Germline values: CDR1 MNHEY, CDR2 SVGAGI. Trimming left V 6 bases short and J 3 bases short, with 12 bases between. CDR3 length equals 14 residues.

The gene calls are TRBV6-1 and TRBJ1-5; a possible D gene is TRBD1 (5 bases). With 5 bases removed from V and 5 bases from J, the gap between germline ends came to 13 bases. Germline V gives CDR1 MNHNS, CDR2 SASEGT. CDR3 size: 14 residues. CDR3 nucleotides: TGTGCCAGCAGTCGAGGGGAGGGAGATCAGCCCCAGCATTTT. Translation: CASSRGEGDQPQHF.

This clone was recorded once. The chain carries TRBV6-1 and TRBJ1-1, with unresolved D. The germline V and J ends were trimmed by 6 bases and 4 bases, with 18 bases remaining between them. The CDR3 consists of 15 residues. Germline lookup yields CDR1 MNHNS and CDR2 SASEGT. The CDR3 loop reads CASRPTHGLRTEAFF. CDR3 bases: TGTGCCAGCAGACCCACCCACGGACTTCGCACTGAAGCTTTCTTT.

In DNA, the CDR3 is TGTGCCAGCAGCCCCAGTTTAGGGACGGGCTACACCTTC. Its protein is CASSPSLGTGYTF. The gene calls are TRBV6-4 and TRBJ1-2; TRBD1 might be the D (5 bases). CDR1 MRHNA and CDR2 SNTAGT come from the germline V gene. Trimming cost V 6 bases and J 8 bases, with 16 bases left between them. The CDR3 loop spans 13 amino acids.